Sequencing of this TCR beta chain was carried out in a study of human T cells and chemical hapten exposure. Study overall: Chiefly female patients presented with alopecia areata, totalis or universalis.

What the library attached to individual cDNA molecules were unique molecular identifiers. Each CDR3 protein is one row after TCRdb ran MiXCR on the RACE reads. The sample contains just over 70,000 distinct CDR3 sequences, approximately 10% of which appear only once. This clonotype was detected ten times or more. The germline gives CDR1 LNHNV, CDR2 YYDKDF (reference sequence). The CDR3 is 18 amino acids. V lost 0 bases, J lost 2 bases, and 17 bases lay in between. Noted time point: patch test 3, about 24 weeks after DPC sensitization. Treatment: therapeutic diphenylcyclopropenone sensitization with weekly scalp DPC. Donors, patients with alopecia ranging from 18 to 70 years old and judged suitable for DPC, provided samples.

The sample in question was whole blood, obtained in connection with sensitization to the hapten diphenylcyclopropenone (DPC). The rearrangement uses TRBV15 and TRBJ1-5; tentative D call: TRBD1 (6 bases). The source of this sequence is a woman in her forties or fifties with alopecia areata. Some clones in this sample may be carry-over from other donors' samples. CDR3 loop: CATSRDSNTGSGNQPQHF. The DNA for the CDR3 is TGTGCCACCAGCAGAGACTCGAATACAGGGAGCGGCAATCAGCCCCAGCATTTT.